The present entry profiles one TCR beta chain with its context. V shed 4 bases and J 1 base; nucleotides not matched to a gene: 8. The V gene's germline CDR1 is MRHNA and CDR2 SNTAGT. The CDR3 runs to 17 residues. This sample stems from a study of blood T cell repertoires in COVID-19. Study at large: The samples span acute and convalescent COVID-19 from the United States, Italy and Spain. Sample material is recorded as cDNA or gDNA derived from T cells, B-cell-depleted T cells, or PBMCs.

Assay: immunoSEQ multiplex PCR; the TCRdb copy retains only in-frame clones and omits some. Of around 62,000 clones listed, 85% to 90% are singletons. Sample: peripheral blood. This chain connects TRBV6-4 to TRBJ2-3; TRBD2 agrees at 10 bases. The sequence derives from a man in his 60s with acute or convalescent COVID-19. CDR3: CASSASSGGAGTDTQYF. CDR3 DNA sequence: TGTGCCAGCAGTGCGTCTAGCGGGGGCGCCGGCACAGATACGCAGTATTTT.